These 21 T cell receptor beta chains were all obtained from the same sample, sequenced in a study of blood T cell repertoires in COVID-19. TCRdb's table, derived via immunoSEQ multiplex PCR, lists solely in-frame clones and lacks some. Among some 310,000 clones listed, roughly 90% were seen once. Sequences were obtained from peripheral blood. These receptors came from a woman aged 25 to 45 with COVID-19, enrolled during active disease.

The V gene is TRBV19, the J gene TRBJ1-2; 7 bases agree with TRBD1. The CDR3 is made up of 14 amino acids. In germline, CDR1 is LNHDA, CDR2 SQIVND (reference sequence). V gave up 8 bases and J gave up 0 bases; unmatched junction bases: 6. The CDR3 sequence: CASFRTGANYGYTF. The DNA of the CDR3 is TGTGCCAGTTTCCGGACAGGAGCTAACTATGGCTACACCTTC.

The V call is TRBV6-2 or TRBV6-3, the J call TRBJ1-1; D uncertain. V lost 4 bases and J 3 bases, leaving 12 bases between the germline ends. CDR1 MNHEY and CDR2 SVGEGT come from the germline V gene. There are 14 residues in the CDR3. DNA for the CDR3: TGTGCCAGCAGTTCTCAGGCCAAGCACACTGAAGCTTTCTTT. Translating gives CASSSQAKHTEAFF.

The V and J genes are TRBV11-1 and TRBJ1-4; D call uncertain. Germline loops: CDR1 SGHAT, CDR2 FQDESV (reference sequence). The germline V and J ends were trimmed by 5 bases and 0 bases, with 7 bases remaining between them. CDR3 length: 14 residues. The CDR3 DNA is TGTGCCAGCAGCCTCCAGACAACTAATGAAAAACTGTTTTTT. This gives the protein CASSLQTTNEKLFF. Full variable domain (outside the CDR3, taken from reference TRBV11-1 and TRBJ1-4): EAEVAQSPRYKITEKSQAVAFWCDPISGHATLYWYRQILGQGPELLVQFQDESVVDDSQLPKDRFSAERLKGVDSTLKIQPAELGDSAMYLCASSLQTTNEKLFFGSGTQLSVL.

The gene calls are TRBV9 and TRBJ2-3, with 16 bases that match TRBD2. Trimming cost V 4 bases and J 5 bases; bases outside gene matches: 4. The V gene's germline CDR1 is SGDLS and CDR2 YYNGEE. CDR3 length: 16 residues. The CDR3 here is CASSSGLAGGIDTQYF. For the CDR3, the DNA is TGTGCCAGCAGCTCGGGACTAGCGGGAGGGATAGATACGCAGTATTTT.

J is TRBJ2-7 and V is TRBV18, with 7 nucleotides matching TRBD1. The V gene's germline CDR1 is KGHSH and CDR2 LQKENI. The CDR3 loop spans 14 amino acids. Germline trimming cut 2 bases from V and 12 bases from J; bases unmatched to any gene: 13. The CDR3 sequence is CASSPSYDAGTVYF. CDR3 DNA: TGTGCCAGCTCACCATCGTATGATGCCGGGACAGTGTACTTC.

This clone showed up just once. The genes are TRBV21-1 and TRBJ2-1; the D call of TRBD1 is as the table states it, not checked on the DNA. TRBV21-1 is a known pseudogene. The CDR3 contains 16 residues. CDR3 DNA: TGTGCCAGCAGAAAAGGACCCGGGACAGGGTACAATGAGCAGTTCTTC. This codes for CASRKGPGTGYNEQFF.

The V gene is TRBV5-1, the J gene TRBJ1-1, with 10 bases identical to TRBD1. The CDR3 spans 14 residues. Germline loops: CDR1 SGHRS, CDR2 YFSETQ. The J segment lost 4 bases and the V segment lost 2 bases, leaving 2 bases of the junction unmatched. Written as DNA, the CDR3 is TGCGCCAGCAGCTTACGACAGGGGGCCACTGAAGCTTTCTTT. It specifies CASSLRQGATEAFF. Together with reference TRBV5-1 and TRBJ1-1, the CDR3 gives the full variable domain: KAGVTQTPRYLIKTRGQQVTLSCSPISGHRSVSWYQQTPGQGLQFLFEYFSETQRNKGNFPGRFSGRQFSNSRSEMNVSTLELGDSALYLCASSLRQGATEAFFGQGTRLTVV.

The chain links TRBV30 to TRBJ1-5, with D possibly matching TRBD1 (5 bases). The CDR3 is 14 residues long. CDR1 is GTSNPN and CDR2 is SVGIG in the germline V gene (reference sequence). V lost 7 bases and J 1 base, leaving 14 bases between the germline ends. In DNA, the CDR3 is TGTGCCTTCACTGGGGCAGCCAGCAATCAGCCCCAGCATTTT. This translates into CAFTGAASNQPQHF.

This sequence joins TRBV29-1 and TRBJ1-1; TRBD1 aligns across 9 bases. CDR1 SQVTM and CDR2 ANQGSEA come from the germline V gene. This CDR3 spans 13 amino acids. V lost 6 bases, J lost 5 bases, and 7 bases stayed unmatched. DNA of the CDR3: TGCAGCGTAAACCGACAGGGGGATACTGAAGCTTTCTTT. Its protein product is CSVNRQGDTEAFF.

This clone was detected only once. Other DNA sequences within the sample encode an identical CDR3. This chain joins TRBV5-6 and TRBJ1-5; D is ambiguous. The CDR3 contains 14 residues. Deletions cut 2 bases from V and 7 bases from J, with 13 bases between. Germline V CDR1 and CDR2: SGHDT, YYEEEE. This CDR3 reads CASSLGGGRQPQHF. The DNA of the CDR3 is TGTGCCAGCAGCTTAGGCGGTGGTAGGCAGCCCCAGCATTTT.

V is TRBV27 and J is TRBJ2-1, with 8 bases that match TRBD1. The CDR3 has 14 residues. With V trimmed by 4 bases and J by 5 bases, 4 bases remained unmatched. Germline CDR1 MNHEY, CDR2 SMNVEV (reference sequence). The CDR3 DNA sequence: TGTGCCAGCAGTTGGACAGGGCTGAACAATGAGCAGTTCTTC. Translation gives CASSWTGLNNEQFF.

This clone was detected a few times. The chain uses TRBV4-2 and TRBJ1-3; TRBD1 might be the D (6 bases). CDR1 LGHNA and CDR2 YNFKEQ come from the germline V gene. Trimming removed 0 bases at V and 2 bases at J, with 14 bases between. The length of the CDR3 is 17 residues. The CDR3 region has the DNA TGTGCCAGCAGCCAAGAGCCTGTGGGGGCGACTGGAAACACCATATATTTT. This translates into CASSQEPVGATGNTIYF.

This chain connects TRBV5-6 to TRBJ1-2; 7 bases are a match to TRBD1. Germline values: CDR1 SGHDT, CDR2 YYEEEE. This CDR3 comprises 14 residues. The V segment lost 4 bases and the J segment 0 bases; nucleotides outside the gene matches: 3. The CDR3 protein is CASSVGTANYGYTF. The CDR3 bases are TGTGCCAGCAGCGTCGGGACAGCTAACTATGGCTACACCTTC.

The CDR3 sequence is CAWRLTSGTGELFF. In DNA, the CDR3 is TGTGCCTGGAGGCTCACCTCGGGGACCGGGGAGCTGTTTTTT. This chain links TRBV30 with TRBJ2-2, with D maybe TRBD2 (5 bases). The CDR3 is 14 amino acids. Between the trimmed V and J ends, which lost 3 bases and 5 bases, there was a span of 13 bases. Germline CDR1 and CDR2: GTSNPN and SVGIG (reference sequence).

The chain uses TRBV13 and TRBJ2-7, with 8 nucleotides matching TRBD1. Germline lookup yields CDR1 PRHDT and CDR2 FYEKMQ (reference sequence). The CDR3 totals 15 residues. The junction had 11 bases not matched to a gene; V was cut back by 5 bases and J by 5 bases. CDR3 sequence: CASSLTGTGLDEQYF. CDR3 DNA sequence: TGTGCCAGCAGCCTAACCGGGACAGGCCTCGACGAGCAGTACTTC.

This chain links TRBV7-9 with TRBJ2-1, with TRBD2 identical over 14 bases. The CDR3 contains 15 residues. CDR1 SEHNR and CDR2 FQNEAQ come from the germline V gene (reference sequence). Trimming removed 5 bases from V and 4 bases from J; junction bases left unmatched: 1. CDR3 residues: CASSRTSGRYNEQFF. DNA for the CDR3: TGTGCCAGCAGCCGGACTAGCGGGAGGTACAATGAGCAGTTCTTC.

The chain combines TRBV2 with TRBJ1-1; 8 nucleotides agree with TRBD1. This CDR3 region has 15 residues. The germline CDR1 and CDR2 sequences are SNHLY and FYNNEI. V trimming: 7 bases; J trimming: 1 base; junction bases outside the gene matches: 8. The CDR3 DNA follows: TGTGCCAGCACTGAGACCGGGACAGGGAACACTGAAGCTTTCTTT. This encodes CASTETGTGNTEAFF.

The J gene is TRBJ2-1, the V gene TRBV5-4; D might be TRBD1 (7 bases). The CDR3 has 15 residues. Germline V lookup: CDR1 SGHNT, CDR2 YYREEE (reference sequence). With 4 bases removed from V and 8 bases from J, the gap between germline ends came to 19 bases. The CDR3 nucleotides read TGTGCCAGCAGCCTGGGGAACAGGGGACTGGATGAGCAGTTCTTC. Translated, it gives CASSLGNRGLDEQFF.

V usage is TRBV21-1 and J usage is TRBJ1-4; the table assigns TRBD1, which was not confirmed against the DNA. TRBV21-1 corresponds to a pseudogene. The CDR3 is 15 residues long. DNA of the CDR3: TGTGCCAGCAGCAGTGGGACAGGGAGGATTGAAAAACTGTTTTTT. Its protein product is CASSSGTGRIEKLFF.

V gene TRBV2 combines with J gene TRBJ2-5; the D gene is possibly TRBD1 (6 bases). Trimming shortened V by 7 bases and J by 4 bases, and 7 bases separated the two germline ends. The CDR3 runs 11 residues. Germline CDR1 reads SNHLY; CDR2 reads FYNNEI. DNA for the CDR3: TGTGCCAGCAACAGGGTAGAGACCCAGTACTTC. Translating it yields CASNRVETQYF.

This chain connects TRBV12-3 or TRBV12-4 to TRBJ2-7; 8 bases agree with TRBD2. The CDR3 loop spans 13 amino acids. V was clipped by 7 bases and J by 2 bases; unmatched bases: 4. The CDR3 DNA sequence: TGTGCCAGCACCCTCGGGGGGGCCTACGAGCAGTACTTC. It specifies CASTLGGAYEQYF.